The rows below give T cell receptor beta chains drawn from one sample of a study of persistence of HIV-infected CD4 T cells. No antigen has been assigned to these receptors. The method was immunoSEQ multiplex PCR; TCRdb's version includes in-frame clones alone and lacks a portion of them. The table records 35,000 to 45,000 clones, around 89% of them present only once. The sample consisted of CD4+ T cells sorted from PBMCs after approximately 19-hour stimulation, taken from a patient who received antiretroviral therapy. The receptor source for this set is an adult woman with HIV who was CMV-seropositive. Each CDR3 is given with its conserved first and last residue. Fields, in order: D gene, V gene, J gene, CDR3 protein. The D gene is left open where the match is weak.

D gene: NA; V gene: TRBV5-4; J gene: TRBJ2-3; CDR3 protein: CASSIGTLDTDTQYF
D gene: TRBD1; V gene: TRBV9; J gene: TRBJ1-1; CDR3 protein: CASSGPGQGGTEAFF
D gene: NA; V gene: TRBV19; J gene: TRBJ2-1; CDR3 protein: CASSISLVHEQFF
D gene: NA; V gene: TRBV5-1; J gene: TRBJ2-3; CDR3 protein: CASSFVQGGYTDTQYF
D gene: NA; V gene: TRBV4-1; J gene: TRBJ2-3; CDR3 protein: CASSQEFLSPKPLGTDTQYF
D gene: NA; V gene: TRBV19; J gene: TRBJ2-2; CDR3 protein: CASSTSRNTGELFF
D gene: NA; V gene: TRBV2; J gene: TRBJ1-5; CDR3 protein: CASSLGNQPQHF
D gene: NA; V gene: TRBV2; J gene: TRBJ1-5; CDR3 protein: CASTRTGQKNQPQHF
D gene: NA; V gene: TRBV10-2; J gene: TRBJ2-7; CDR3 protein: CASSGSISGRTAGSIYEQYF
D gene: NA; V gene: TRBV9; J gene: TRBJ2-3; CDR3 protein: CASSVVDGVGYF
D gene: NA; V gene: TRBV7-6; J gene: TRBJ2-7; CDR3 protein: CASSLVEGSEQYF
D gene: TRBD2; V gene: TRBV5-1; J gene: TRBJ2-5; CDR3 protein: CASSSGLEVETQYF
D gene: NA; V gene: TRBV10-1; J gene: TRBJ2-2; CDR3 protein: CASSAPNDGELFF
D gene: NA; V gene: TRBV5-1; J gene: TRBJ2-5; CDR3 protein: CASSLVATQNKETQYF
D gene: TRBD1; V gene: TRBV7-2; J gene: TRBJ1-2; CDR3 protein: CASSLQGAWVGYTF
D gene: NA; V gene: TRBV10-3; J gene: TRBJ1-5; CDR3 protein: CAIGGDYNQPQHF
D gene: NA; V gene: TRBV5-5; J gene: TRBJ1-5; CDR3 protein: CASSLVGGSYDQPQHF
D gene: TRBD1; V gene: TRBV2; J gene: TRBJ1-5; CDR3 protein: CASQGANRNQAQHF
D gene: TRBD1; V gene: TRBV24-1; J gene: TRBJ1-2; CDR3 protein: CATNNTGAGYGYTF
D gene: NA; V gene: TRBV5-1; J gene: TRBJ2-3; CDR3 protein: CASSLESGDTQYF
D gene: TRBD2; V gene: TRBV7-3; J gene: TRBJ2-5; CDR3 protein: CASSLGLDRETQYF
D gene: NA; V gene: TRBV30; J gene: TRBJ1-2; CDR3 protein: CAWRSSGTGTYGYTF
D gene: TRBD1; V gene: TRBV7-8; J gene: TRBJ1-2; CDR3 protein: CASSLTPTGGYGYTF
D gene: NA; V gene: TRBV3-1/TRBV3-2; J gene: TRBJ1-2; CDR3 protein: CASSFGQNYGYTF
D gene: NA; V gene: TRBV7-2; J gene: TRBJ2-3; CDR3 protein: CASSLGSTDTQYF
D gene: NA; V gene: TRBV19; J gene: TRBJ2-2; CDR3 protein: CASSIVGELFF
D gene: NA; V gene: TRBV7-6; J gene: TRBJ2-2; CDR3 protein: CASSLVGTPLGELFF